This is a list of T cell receptor beta chains from one sample in a study of blood T cell repertoires in COVID-19. TCRdb keeps only in-frame clones here, not all; method: immunoSEQ multiplex PCR. The table lists 140,000 to 150,000 clones, 80% of them singletons. Material: peripheral blood. The receptors come from an older man who had recovered from COVID-19. The CDR3 runs from the conserved cysteine through the conserved F or W. The order of the fields is J gene, D gene, V gene, clone size, CDR3 protein, CDR3 DNA. A D gene is named only where the DNA matches it firmly. Some rows have no size entry. The others give once, few or many, or a class for an expanded clone.

j_call: TRBJ2-3
d_call: -
v_call: TRBV4-1
clone_size: -
cdr3_aa: CASSPAPTRGTDTQYF
cdr3_nt: TGCGCCAGCAGCCCGGCCCCGACTAGAGGCACAGATACGCAGTATTTT

j_call: TRBJ1-5
d_call: -
v_call: TRBV19
clone_size: few
cdr3_aa: CASWGTGQPQHF
cdr3_nt: TGTGCCAGTTGGGGCACGGGTCAGCCCCAGCATTTT

j_call: TRBJ2-1
d_call: TRBD2
v_call: TRBV7-6
clone_size: -
cdr3_aa: CASSWTSGADNEQFF
cdr3_nt: TGTGCCAGCAGCTGGACTAGCGGGGCCGACAATGAGCAGTTCTTC

j_call: TRBJ2-1
d_call: -
v_call: TRBV5-5
clone_size: -
cdr3_aa: CASSSPRNEQFF
cdr3_nt: TGTGCCAGCAGCTCCCCGCGGAATGAGCAGTTCTTC

j_call: TRBJ1-1
d_call: -
v_call: TRBV19
clone_size: -
cdr3_aa: CASSIDYAGLGGAFF
cdr3_nt: TGTGCCAGTAGTATAGATTATGCGGGGTTAGGAGGAGCTTTCTTT

j_call: TRBJ2-7
d_call: TRBD2
v_call: TRBV5-1
clone_size: many
cdr3_aa: CASSLGLAGDEQYF
cdr3_nt: TGCGCCAGCAGCTTGGGACTAGCGGGAGATGAGCAGTACTTC

j_call: TRBJ2-3
d_call: -
v_call: TRBV7-7
clone_size: few
cdr3_aa: CASSLSRGTDTQYF
cdr3_nt: TGTGCCAGCAGCCTGAGCAGGGGCACAGATACGCAGTATTTT

j_call: TRBJ1-1
d_call: -
v_call: TRBV24-1
clone_size: -
cdr3_aa: CATLITEAFF
cdr3_nt: TGTGCCACCCTTATAACTGAAGCTTTCTTT

j_call: TRBJ2-4
d_call: -
v_call: TRBV21-1
clone_size: -
cdr3_aa: CASGRGGIIQYF
cdr3_nt: TGTGCCAGCGGCCGCGGGGGAATTATTCAGTACTTC

j_call: TRBJ2-3
d_call: TRBD2
v_call: TRBV7-2
clone_size: -
cdr3_aa: CASSLARAGGRTDTQYF
cdr3_nt: TGTGCCAGCAGCTTGGCTAGAGCGGGAGGGCGCACAGATACGCAGTATTTT

j_call: TRBJ1-5
d_call: TRBD1
v_call: TRBV7-2
clone_size: few
cdr3_aa: CASSGTGAAGQPQHF
cdr3_nt: TGTGCCAGCAGCGGGACAGGGGCGGCGGGTCAGCCCCAGCATTTT

j_call: TRBJ2-2
d_call: -
v_call: TRBV9
clone_size: -
cdr3_aa: CASSWSPRKEANTGELFF
cdr3_nt: TGTGCCAGCAGCTGGTCCCCGAGGAAGGAAGCCAACACCGGGGAGCTGTTTTTT

j_call: TRBJ2-5
d_call: -
v_call: TRBV4-3
clone_size: -
cdr3_aa: CASSQRDSRQETQYF
cdr3_nt: TGCGCCAGCAGCCAACGGGACTCTAGACAAGAGACCCAGTACTTC

j_call: TRBJ2-1
d_call: TRBD1
v_call: TRBV5-1
clone_size: -
cdr3_aa: CASSRTSGTVNNEQFF
cdr3_nt: TGCGCCAGCAGTCGAACCTCCGGGACAGTTAACAATGAGCAGTTCTTC

j_call: TRBJ1-2
d_call: -
v_call: TRBV18
clone_size: -
cdr3_aa: CASSQGQYGYTF
cdr3_nt: TGTGCCAGCTCCCAAGGACAGTATGGCTACACCTTC

j_call: TRBJ1-2
d_call: -
v_call: TRBV12-3/TRBV12-4
clone_size: -
cdr3_aa: CASSFLQGYGYTF
cdr3_nt: TGTGCCAGCAGTTTTTTGCAGGGCTATGGCTACACCTTC

j_call: TRBJ2-5
d_call: -
v_call: TRBV4-3
clone_size: -
cdr3_aa: CASSQDRGETQYF
cdr3_nt: TGCGCCAGCAGCCAAGACAGGGGAGAGACCCAGTACTTC

j_call: TRBJ2-2
d_call: TRBD2
v_call: TRBV7-9
clone_size: -
cdr3_aa: CASSSPREGNTGELFF
cdr3_nt: TGTGCCAGCAGCTCTCCGCGGGAGGGAAACACCGGGGAGCTGTTTTTT

j_call: TRBJ1-3
d_call: -
v_call: TRBV9
clone_size: -
cdr3_aa: CASSVSLTYSGNTIYF
cdr3_nt: TGTGCCAGCAGCGTAAGTCTTACATACTCTGGAAACACCATATATTTT

j_call: TRBJ1-2
d_call: TRBD1
v_call: TRBV30
clone_size: -
cdr3_aa: CAWSTGGVGYTF
cdr3_nt: TGTGCCTGGAGCACAGGGGGAGTTGGCTACACCTTC

j_call: TRBJ2-1
d_call: -
v_call: TRBV5-1
clone_size: once
cdr3_aa: CASSRQGLDEQFF
cdr3_nt: TGCGCCAGCAGCCGTCAGGGTCTCGATGAGCAGTTCTTC

j_call: TRBJ2-1
d_call: TRBD1
v_call: TRBV11-2
clone_size: -
cdr3_aa: CASSTLTGARTNEQFF
cdr3_nt: TGTGCCAGCAGCACCCTGACAGGGGCGCGCACAAATGAGCAGTTCTTC

j_call: TRBJ1-2
d_call: -
v_call: TRBV10-3
clone_size: -
cdr3_aa: CAISEPTGYGYTF
cdr3_nt: TGTGCCATCAGTGAGCCGACAGGCTATGGCTACACCTTC

j_call: TRBJ2-1
d_call: TRBD2
v_call: TRBV3-1/TRBV3-2
clone_size: once
cdr3_aa: CASSLAGGPYNEQFF
cdr3_nt: TGTGCCAGCAGCCTCGCGGGAGGGCCCTACAATGAGCAGTTCTTC

j_call: TRBJ2-1
d_call: TRBD2
v_call: TRBV30
clone_size: -
cdr3_aa: CAWSHSLTSGRGNEQFF
cdr3_nt: TGTGCCTGGAGTCATTCACTTACTAGCGGGAGGGGTAATGAGCAGTTCTTC